A single sample gave rise to the 24 T cell receptor beta chains below, sequenced in a study of T cell responses to AZD1222 COVID-19 vaccine. Repertoires were generated with immunoSEQ multiplex PCR, while TCRdb's copy carries only in-frame clones and drops some. The data show tens of thousands of clones, with roughly nine tenths seen just once and around 2.9% held by the top ten. The input for sequencing was peripheral blood, taken 28 days after the second AZD1222 dose. The receptors originated from an adult who received the AZD1222 COVID-19 vaccine.

The chain combines TRBV27 with TRBJ1-5, with a possible D match to TRBD1 (6 bases). The CDR3 runs 13 residues. From germline, CDR1 is MNHEY and CDR2 SMNVEV (reference sequence). V lost 5 bases and J lost 6, with 11 bases in between. CDR3 residues: CASSGGAVQPQHF. The CDR3 DNA is TGTGCCAGCAGTGGGGGGGCCGTTCAGCCCCAGCATTTT.

V usage is TRBV5-1 and J usage is TRBJ1-6; D is unresolved. V shed 0 bases and J shed 3 bases, with 4 bases lying between them. Germline loops: CDR1 SGHRS, CDR2 YFSETQ. This CDR3 region has 14 residues. The CDR3 nucleotides are TGCGCCAGCAGCTTGGGCCACTATAATTCACCCCTCCACTTT. It encodes CASSLGHYNSPLHF.

V usage is TRBV6-5 and J usage is TRBJ2-3; 8 bases line up with TRBD1. V lost 5 bases to trimming and J lost 4 bases; unmatched junction nucleotides: 5. Germline V gene lookup returns CDR1 MNHEY and CDR2 SVGAGI. CDR3 length equals 14 residues. CDR3 sequence (DNA): TGTGCCAGCAGTAGACAGGGGCGGGCAGATACGCAGTATTTT. This encodes CASSRQGRADTQYF.

The rearrangement joins TRBV2 to TRBJ2-3; D may be TRBD1 (6 bases). This CDR3 is 16 amino acids long. CDR1 is SNHLY and CDR2 is FYNNEI in the germline V gene. Trimming took 1 base from V and 1 from J, leaving 12 bases between them. CDR3 residues: CASSEVRTAGTDTQYF. The CDR3, as DNA: TGTGCCAGCAGTGAAGTTCGGACAGCCGGCACAGATACGCAGTATTTT.

This chain joins TRBV18 and TRBJ2-6, with a weak D call TRBD1 (6 bases). The germline V and J ends were trimmed by 5 bases and 4 bases, with 21 bases remaining between them. Germline lookup yields CDR1 KGHSH and CDR2 LQKENI. The CDR3 is made up of 18 amino acids. CDR3 region: CASSDLRDTRAGANVLTF. For the CDR3, the DNA is TGTGCCAGCTCAGACCTCCGGGACACCCGGGCCGGGGCCAACGTCCTGACTTTC. The full variable domain, in which reference TRBV18 and TRBJ2-6 provide the parts outside the CDR3, is NAGVMQNPRHLVRRRGQEARLRCSPMKGHSHVYWYRQLPEEGLKFMVYLQKENIIDESGMPKERFSAEFPKEGPSILRIQQVVRGDSAAYFCASSDLRDTRAGANVLTFGAGSRLTVL.

The rearrangement links TRBV11-3 to TRBJ2-4; TRBD1 matches 8 bases. V gave up 4 bases and J gave up 8 bases; unmatched junction bases: 10. The CDR3 spans 15 residues. Germline CDR1 and CDR2: SGHNT and YENEEA. The CDR3: CASSSRTGLGDIQYF. For the CDR3, the DNA is TGTGCCAGCAGCTCTCGGACAGGGTTGGGGGACATTCAGTACTTC.

This chain connects TRBV30 to TRBJ1-5; D is uncertain. V shed 0 bases and J shed 0 bases, with 12 bases lying between them. The length of the CDR3 is 16 residues. From germline, CDR1 is GTSNPN and CDR2 SVGIG (reference sequence). This CDR3 is CAWSVRGYYSNQPQHF. CDR3 nucleotides: TGTGCCTGGAGTGTACGGGGATACTATAGCAATCAGCCCCAGCATTTT.

The chain combines TRBV28 with TRBJ2-7, with TRBD1 matching 10 bases. Germline lookup yields CDR1 MDHEN and CDR2 SYDVKM. The CDR3 sequence is 15 residues long. The V and J ends lost 3 bases and 1 base, in that order; junction bases with no gene match: 3. This CDR3 reads CASSFWDRGSYEQYF. The DNA for the CDR3 is TGTGCCAGCAGTTTTTGGGACAGGGGTTCCTACGAGCAGTACTTC.

V gene TRBV7-3 combines with J gene TRBJ1-2; D call uncertain. Per the germline V gene, CDR1 is SGHTA and CDR2 is FQGTGA. The CDR3 length is 15 residues. Trimming stripped 1 base from V and 6 bases from J, with 15 bases between. The CDR3 sequence: CASSLIPGKEDGYTF. In DNA form, the CDR3 reads TGTGCCAGCAGCTTAATCCCGGGGAAGGAGGATGGCTACACCTTC. The full variable domain, rest sourced from reference TRBV7-3 and TRBJ1-2, is GAGVSQTPSNKVTEKGKYVELRCDPISGHTALYWYRQSLGQGPEFLIYFQGTGAADDSGLPNDRFFAVRPEGSVSTLKIQRTERGDSAVYLCASSLIPGKEDGYTFGSGTRLTVV.

The chain has TRBV19 and TRBJ1-2; 8 bases map to TRBD1. Unmatched junction bases numbered 3, after V lost 3 bases and J lost 3 bases. The germline gives CDR1 LNHDA, CDR2 SQIVND (reference sequence). The CDR3 sequence is 14 residues long. CDR3 DNA sequence: TGTGCCAGTAGTATTCGGACAGGGTACTATGGCTACACCTTC. Its translation: CASSIRTGYYGYTF.

In DNA, the CDR3 is TGTGCCAGCAGAAACAGAGACAGGGTAAACACTGAAGCTTTCTTT. Protein sequence: CASRNRDRVNTEAFF. The chain employs TRBV5-4 and TRBJ1-1; TRBD1 matches 7 bases. J gave up 2 bases and V 5 bases, and 9 bases lay outside the gene matches. The CDR3 runs to 15 residues. CDR1 and CDR2 from the germline V gene are SGHNT and YYREEE (reference sequence).

The gene calls are TRBV28 and TRBJ1-4; D gene uncertain. The CDR3 consists of 12 residues. V was clipped by 2 bases and J by 5 bases, with 3 bases between them. The V gene's germline CDR1 is MDHEN and CDR2 SYDVKM. CDR3 nucleotide sequence: TGTGCCAGCAGTTTAAAAAATGAAAAACTGTTTTTT. Residues: CASSLKNEKLFF.

The chain employs TRBV11-3 and TRBJ2-5, with D possibly being TRBD1 (6 bases). CDR1 SGHNT and CDR2 YENEEA come from the germline V gene. This CDR3 has 16 amino acids. V was cut by 2 bases and J by 5 bases, with 18 bases left in between. In DNA, the CDR3 is TGTGCCAGCAGCTTATCGGTCGGGCAGGGGTCGGAGACCCAGTACTTC. Translating gives CASSLSVGQGSETQYF.

The chain carries TRBV5-4 and TRBJ2-1, with 13 bases lining up with TRBD2. The CDR3 is made up of 17 amino acids. With V trimmed by 4 bases and J by 3 bases, 7 bases remained unmatched. The germline gives CDR1 SGHNT, CDR2 YYREEE (reference sequence). The DNA of the CDR3 is TGTGCCAGCAGCCCCAAAAGACTAGCGGGGGGCTACAATGAGCAGTTCTTC. Translation: CASSPKRLAGGYNEQFF.

The rearrangement joins TRBV5-5 to TRBJ1-3; D may be TRBD1 (6 bases). The CDR3 runs to 16 residues. The germline gives CDR1 SGHKS, CDR2 YYEKEE (reference sequence). The germline V and J ends were trimmed by 0 bases and 4 bases, with 14 bases remaining between them. CDR3: CASSLAAGDSGNTIYF. The CDR3 DNA reads TGTGCCAGCAGCTTGGCCGCAGGGGATTCGGGAAACACCATATATTTT.

The CDR3 coding sequence is TGTGCCAGCAGTGACTCGACAGGGGGCGCAGATACGCAGTATTTT. Its protein is CASSDSTGGADTQYF. The rearrangement uses TRBV6-4 and TRBJ2-3, with 10 positions matching TRBD1. The germline V gene encodes CDR1 MRHNA and CDR2 SNTAGT. The CDR3 is 15 amino acids. V dropped 0 bases and J dropped 4; count of bases not matched to a gene: 1.

The V and J genes are TRBV6-1 and TRBJ2-2; TRBD2 matches 12 bases. The CDR3 length is 20 residues. V lost 2 bases, J lost 0 bases, and 10 bases stayed unmatched. Germline-derived CDR1 and CDR2 are MNHNS and SASEGT. As DNA, the CDR3 is TGTGCCAGCAGTGAAAGGCTAGCGGGGGGGCTTACAGCGAACACCGGGGAGCTGTTTTTT. It specifies CASSERLAGGLTANTGELFF.

V and J are TRBV7-9 and TRBJ1-2; tentatively, D is TRBD1 (5 bases). V was trimmed by 3 bases and J by 3 bases, leaving 17 bases between them. Germline CDR1 is SEHNR and CDR2 is FQNEAQ (reference sequence). The CDR3 runs 16 residues. CDR3 bases: TGTGCCAGCAGCTTCGGGGGGTCCGGGGCAGACTATGGCTACACCTTC. It encodes CASSFGGSGADYGYTF.

The gene calls are TRBV28 and TRBJ1-4; 7 bases fit TRBD1. Germline V gene sequence: CDR1 MDHEN, CDR2 SYDVKM. The CDR3 covers 12 residues. J was trimmed by 8 bases and V by 7 bases; bases with no gene match: 4. CDR3 nucleotides: TGTGCCAGCAAGCGGGACAGAGAAAAACTGTTTTTT. Protein sequence: CASKRDREKLFF.

J is TRBJ1-2 and V is TRBV7-3; D ambiguous. CDR3 length equals 14 residues. Germline values: CDR1 SGHTA, CDR2 FQGTGA. Between the trimmed V and J ends, which lost 4 bases and 3 bases, there was a span of 12 bases. The CDR3 DNA sequence: TGTGCCAGCAGCTACGACGGTACTGACTATGGCTACACCTTC. It specifies CASSYDGTDYGYTF.

The chain couples TRBV19 to TRBJ1-1; D is ambiguous. V was pared by 7 bases and J by 4 bases, with 10 bases between. The CDR3 extends over 12 amino acids. Germline V gene sequence: CDR1 LNHDA, CDR2 SQIVND (reference sequence). In DNA, the CDR3 is TGTGCCAGTAATGAGGGCGGCACTGAAGCTTTCTTT. Translating gives CASNEGGTEAFF.

The chain combines TRBV25-1 with TRBJ1-2; D gene unclear. The V end was cut by 1 base, the J end by 3 bases, with 18 bases between. Germline V gene lookup returns CDR1 MGHDK and CDR2 SYGVNS. The CDR3 has 17 residues. The CDR3, as DNA: TGTGCCAGCAGTGAATCGGGCCTCAAGGGAGAGTACTATGGCTACACCTTC. Protein product: CASSESGLKGEYYGYTF.

This clone has just one count. This chain links TRBV2 with TRBJ2-7; TRBD1 or TRBD2 may be the D gene (5 bases each). In germline, CDR1 is SNHLY, CDR2 FYNNEI. The CDR3 sequence is 15 residues long. Trimming removed 5 bases at V and 0 bases at J, with 14 bases between. The CDR3 reads CASSPPGQYSYEQYF. As DNA, the CDR3 is TGTGCCAGCAGTCCACCGGGGCAATACTCCTACGAGCAGTACTTC.

This chain uses TRBV21-1 with TRBJ1-4. TRBV21-1 is reported as a pseudogene. The CDR3 contains 15 residues. The CDR3 region has the DNA TGTGCCAGCAGCAGTAATAACGTGACTAATGAAAAACTGTTTTTT. Encoded protein: CASSSNNVTNEKLFF.